This TCR beta chain is from a study of Graves' ophthalmopathy and Graves' hyperthyroidism listed by TCRdb under 2018. For the study in its entirety: Peripheral blood was collected before any treatment was given, at the time of initial diagnosis. To explore V-J signatures that distinguish ophthalmopathy from hyperthyroidism, a discovery set of around 100 patients was enrolled, made up of around 44 with ophthalmopathy and around 60 with stable hyperthyroidism. Once sampling was done, hyperthyroidism patients were given methimazole at a starting dose of 30 mg daily, while ophthalmopathy patients were given high-dose intravenous methylprednisolone. An independent validation cohort was composed of around 19 hyperthyroidism patients and 17 patients who later progressed from hyperthyroidism to ophthalmopathy. T-cell repertoires of thyroid tissue and blood were compared in six hyperthyroidism patients. The study used TCR beta repertoire signatures to distinguish Graves' ophthalmopathy from Graves' hyperthyroidism and to predict progression to ophthalmopathy. In total, over 130 blood samples were TCR-sequenced: 43 ophthalmopathy, roughly 77 hyperthyroidism and roughly 17 hyperthyroidism-to-ophthalmopathy patients. Points the paper makes about the study in general: In validation, the model predicted ophthalmopathy progression with more than 70% sensitivity and around 72% specificity; roughly 11 predicted patients were CT-confirmed with GO in a median of approximately 6.2 months. In cross-validation, the 13-signature model distinguished ophthalmopathy from stable hyperthyroidism with almost 90% sensitivity and almost 83% specificity, and in the test set the corresponding values were roughly 80% and 75%. No statistical method was used to set the sample size in advance, and the investigators knew which group each participant was assigned to. Most expanded thyroid clonotypes with a frequency above 0.001 also appeared in blood, which suggests that blood repertoires may reflect the immune response in the thyroid.

TCR beta CDR3 regions were amplified from RNA transcripts for repertoire sequencing. A first-round RT-PCR used HTBI primers with the Qiagen OneStep RT-PCR kit, followed by a second-round multiplex PCR, size selection and purification. The libraries underwent paired-end sequencing with 100 bp reads on an Illumina HiSeq2000. In the source study's methods: SOAPnuke was used for read processing, and reads with adapters, uncalled bases, a mean Phred below 15, or no exact constant-primer or identifier match were discarded. COPE v1.2.5 was used to merge the high-quality paired reads. Unique nucleotide sequences were defined as clonotypes and aligned to IMGT TRB V, D and J references using MiTCR v1.1. The analysis was limited to V-J combinations with a frequency above 0.0001, which together covered roughly 99% of the repertoires. For each V-J combination, a TCR clonal expansion and chaos score was defined as the ratio of F50 clonal expansion to chaos observed in the TCRdist matrix. Features were reduced by Welch's t-statistics and random forest to around 14 V-J combinations, which fed a naive Bayes classifier. Thyroid-blood repertoire similarity was quantified with the Morisita-Horn index. TCRdb trimmed public reads at Q25 via fastp, called clones via MiXCR and kept in-frame beta chains. Every distinct CDR3 protein forms one entry, paired with its most common genes and DNA. These V and J calls are TCRdb output, not the study's own analysis. A total of about 390,000 distinct CDR3 sequences appear in this sample, 15% to 20% of them only once. In total, the top ten clones hold 2% to 3% of the sample.

Hyperthyroidism was considered stable if no progression to ophthalmopathy occurred within 18 months of follow-up. Patients with hyperthyroidism were aged 18 to 65 years, had been newly diagnosed, and had a disease duration of less than 2 months. Patients were excluded if they had other autoimmune diseases, uncontrolled infections, pregnancy or lactation. Diagnosis relied on clinical symptoms, serum thyroxine, TRAb, thyroid ultrasound and orbital computed tomography. PBMCs were isolated from about 9 ml of fresh peripheral blood by Ficoll-Paque density gradient centrifugation. Trizol reagent was used to extract the total RNA, and its quality was then checked on an Agilent 2100 Bioanalyzer. V is cut by 7 bases and J by 0 bases, and the space between the germline ends is 7 bases. CDR1 is given as MNHEY and CDR2 as SVGEGT, both from the germline V gene. There are 13 amino acids in the CDR3, from cysteine to phenylalanine inclusive. CDR3 DNA only is kept here, 39 bases in frame from base 1.

At least ten counts were recorded for this clonotype. The antigen it binds to is not known. No per-base quality is available; no much larger clone lies one base away. The rearranged segments are TRBV6-2 or TRBV6-3 and TRBJ1-5, with the D segment identity uncertain. The sequenced material came from peripheral blood. This sequence originates from an adult woman with stable Graves' hyperthyroidism. The DNA is as follows: TGTGCCAGCATAGACCGTAGCAATCAGCCCCAGCATTTT. It codes for CASIDRSNQPQHF.